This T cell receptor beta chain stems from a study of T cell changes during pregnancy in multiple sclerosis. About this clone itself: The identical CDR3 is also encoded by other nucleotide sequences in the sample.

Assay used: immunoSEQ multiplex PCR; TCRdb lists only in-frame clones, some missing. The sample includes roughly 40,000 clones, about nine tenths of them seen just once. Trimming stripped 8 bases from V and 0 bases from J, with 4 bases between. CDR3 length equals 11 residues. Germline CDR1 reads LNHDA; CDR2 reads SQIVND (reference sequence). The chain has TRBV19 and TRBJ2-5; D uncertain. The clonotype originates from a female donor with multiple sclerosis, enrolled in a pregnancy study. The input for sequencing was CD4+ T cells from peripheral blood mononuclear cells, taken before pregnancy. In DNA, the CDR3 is TGTGCCAGTCGGGACCAAGAGACCCAGTACTTC. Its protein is CASRDQETQYF.